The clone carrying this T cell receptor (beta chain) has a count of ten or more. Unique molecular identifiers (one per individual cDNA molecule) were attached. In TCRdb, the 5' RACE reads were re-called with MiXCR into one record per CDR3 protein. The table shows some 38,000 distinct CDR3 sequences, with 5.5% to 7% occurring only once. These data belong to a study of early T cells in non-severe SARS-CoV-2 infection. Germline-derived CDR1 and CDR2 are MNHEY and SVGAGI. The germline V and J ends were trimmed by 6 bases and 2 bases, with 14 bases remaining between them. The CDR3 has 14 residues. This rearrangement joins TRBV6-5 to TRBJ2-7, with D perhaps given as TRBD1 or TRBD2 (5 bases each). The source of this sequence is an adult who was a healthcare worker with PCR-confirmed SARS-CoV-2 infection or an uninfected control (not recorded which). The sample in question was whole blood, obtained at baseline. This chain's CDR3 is CASRRDGATYEQYF. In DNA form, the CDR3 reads TGTGCCAGCAGAAGAGACGGGGCGACCTACGAGCAGTACTTC.